This T cell receptor beta chain was identified in a study of Graves' ophthalmopathy and Graves' hyperthyroidism. The authors amplified TCR beta CDR3 regions from RNA transcripts. First-round RT-PCR with HTBI primers preceded a second-round multiplex PCR. From the multiplex PCR reads, TCRdb called clonotypes with MiXCR, one entry per CDR3 protein. The repertoire holds almost 750,000 distinct CDR3 sequences, with roughly 40% as singletons. Trimming removed 5 bases from V and 8 bases from J; junction bases left unmatched: 4. Germline values: CDR1 SEHNR, CDR2 FQNEAQ (reference sequence). CDR3 length: 14 residues. The sample holds many counts of this clonotype.

The TCR comes from an adult man with Graves' ophthalmopathy. The V gene is TRBV7-9, the J gene TRBJ1-6, with 9 nucleotides matching TRBD1. The sample was peripheral blood. CDR3: CASSRGQGYSPLHF. DNA of the CDR3: TGTGCCAGCAGCCGCGGACAGGGGTATTCACCCCTCCACTTT.